The next 10 T cell receptor beta chains were all read from a single sample in a study of T cell changes during pregnancy in multiple sclerosis. Some clones are missing from TCRdb's copy, which holds only in-frame ones; the method was immunoSEQ multiplex PCR. The sample lists about 94,000 clones; over 90% were seen once. The sequencing here drew on peripheral blood, taken in the third trimester of pregnancy. These receptors all come from a female donor with multiple sclerosis, enrolled in a pregnancy study.

As regards this clone: Additional DNA sequences in this sample encode the identical CDR3. This chain joins TRBV5-1 and TRBJ2-5, with 12 bases fitting TRBD2. Trimming removed 3 bases from V and 1 base from J; junction bases left unmatched: 1. The germline V gene encodes CDR1 SGHRS and CDR2 YFSETQ. The length of the CDR3 is 15 residues. As DNA, the CDR3 is TGCGCCAGCAGCTCGGGACTAGCGGGCCAAGAGACCCAGTACTTC. It translates to CASSSGLAGQETQYF.

The V call is TRBV9, the J call TRBJ1-1; TRBD1 aligns across 10 bases. This CDR3 is 15 amino acids long. Germline-derived CDR1 and CDR2 are SGDLS and YYNGEE. V shed 0 bases and J 4 bases; nucleotides not matched to a gene: 3. CDR3 nucleotide sequence: TGTGCCAGCAGCGTAGGGGACAGGGGAGTCACTGAAGCTTTCTTT. Translated: CASSVGDRGVTEAFF. The whole variable domain, remainder taken from reference TRBV9 and TRBJ1-1, is DSGVTQTPKHLITATGQRVTLRCSPRSGDLSVYWYQQSLDQGLQFLIQYYNGEERAKGNILERFSAQQFPDLHSELNLSSLELGDSALYFCASSVGDRGVTEAFFGQGTRLTVV.

The CDR3 loop reads CASSPRVDSLNTEAFF. The CDR3 bases are TGTGCCAGCTCACCTCGGGTCGACTCTCTGAACACTGAAGCTTTCTTT. V gene TRBV18 combines with J gene TRBJ1-1; no clear D gene. Germline loops: CDR1 KGHSH, CDR2 LQKENI. V lost 3 bases to trimming and J lost 0 bases, with 14 bases between them. CDR3 length: 16 residues.

This rearrangement joins TRBV19 to TRBJ1-4, with 9 bases identical to TRBD1. Germline V gene lookup returns CDR1 LNHDA and CDR2 SQIVND (reference sequence). The CDR3 is 17 amino acids. V shed 1 base and J 5 bases; nucleotides not matched to a gene: 8. CDR3 in amino acids: CASSIGDRGMWNEKLFF. The CDR3 bases are TGTGCCAGTAGTATAGGAGACAGGGGGATGTGGAATGAAAAACTGTTTTTT.

The rearrangement uses TRBV4-3 and TRBJ1-1; a possible D gene is TRBD1 (5 bases). In germline, CDR1 is LGHNA, CDR2 YSLEER. The CDR3 runs to 12 residues. The ends were cut back, 1 base at V and 11 bases at J, with 11 bases in the middle. The CDR3, as DNA: TGCGCCAGCAGCCAAGGCGGGGGGTTCGCTTTCTTT. The encoded protein is CASSQGGGFAFF.

The V and J genes are TRBV4-1 and TRBJ1-3; 8 bases are a match to TRBD1. The CDR3 loop spans 15 amino acids. The germline V gene has CDR1 MGHRA and CDR2 YSYEKL. Germline trimming cut 4 bases from V and 0 bases from J; bases unmatched to any gene: 2. The CDR3, as DNA: TGCGCCAGCAGCCGAGACAGGGGCTCTGGAAACACCATATATTTT. It is translated as CASSRDRGSGNTIYF.

This chain joins TRBV19 and TRBJ1-2; D uncertain. The CDR3 loop spans 16 amino acids. Germline V gene data show CDR1 as LNHDA and CDR2 as SQIVND (reference sequence). The germline V and J ends were trimmed by 3 bases and 2 bases, with 16 bases remaining between them. For the CDR3, the DNA is TGTGCCAGTAGTATTGGGGTGGGAGCCGCCAACTATGGCTACACCTTC. It is translated as CASSIGVGAANYGYTF. Based on the CDR3 plus reference TRBV19 and TRBJ1-2, the full variable domain is DGGITQSPKYLFRKEGQNVTLSCEQNLNHDAMYWYRQDPGQGLRLIYYSQIVNDFQKGDIAEGYSVSREKKESFPLTVTSAQKNPTAFYLCASSIGVGAANYGYTFGSGTRLTVV.

This rearrangement joins TRBV9 to TRBJ2-3, with D unclear. Deletions cut 4 bases from V and 1 base from J, with 10 bases between. The CDR3 loop spans 14 amino acids. From germline, CDR1 is SGDLS and CDR2 YYNGEE. CDR3 DNA: TGTGCCAGCAGCCCGAGCGTCCGCACAGATACGCAGTATTTT. Protein product: CASSPSVRTDTQYF.

V usage is TRBV5-1 and J usage is TRBJ1-2, with TRBD1 matching 9 bases. The CDR3 loop spans 16 amino acids. With V trimmed by 0 bases and J by 2 bases, 5 bases remained unmatched. Looked up from germline, CDR1 is SGHRS and CDR2 is YFSETQ. CDR3 residues: CASSLGTGAGNYGYTF. The CDR3 nucleotides read TGCGCCAGCAGCTTGGGGACAGGGGCGGGGAACTATGGCTACACCTTC.

This chain connects TRBV5-1 to TRBJ1-2; TRBD1 matches 7 bases. Germline V gene data show CDR1 as SGHRS and CDR2 as YFSETQ. The CDR3 has 14 residues. With V trimmed by 4 bases and J by 8 bases, 11 bases remained unmatched. CDR3 sequence (DNA): TGCGCCAGCAGCCTGACAGGGTCGGCCTACGGCTACACCTTC. Translating it yields CASSLTGSAYGYTF.